This TCR beta chain was identified during a study of identical twins. Germline CDR1 SGHRS, CDR2 YFSETQ. The length of the CDR3 is 12 residues. J lost 9 bases, V lost 2 bases, and 4 bases had no gene match. In TCRdb, the 5' RACE reads were re-called with MiXCR into one record per CDR3 protein. The data hold about 250,000 distinct CDR3 sequences, with about 14% observed a single time. The J gene is TRBJ1-1, the V gene TRBV5-1; 7 nucleotides line up with TRBD1. The sequence derives from a woman aged 18 to 35 in good health. The sample consisted of memory (CD45RO+) T cells sorted from blood. Here the CDR3 reads CASSFQRGQAFF. Here the CDR3 DNA reads TGCGCCAGCAGCTTTCAAAGGGGGCAAGCTTTCTTT. The variable domain in full, with the rest retrieved from reference TRBV5-1 and TRBJ1-1, is KAGVTQTPRYLIKTRGQQVTLSCSPISGHRSVSWYQQTPGQGLQFLFEYFSETQRNKGNFPGRFSGRQFSNSRSEMNVSTLELGDSALYLCASSFQRGQAFFGQGTRLTVV.